Listed below are T cell receptor beta chains from one sample, sequenced in a study of PD-1 blockade in classical Hodgkin lymphoma. Profiling relied on immunoSEQ multiplex PCR, and the TCRdb table lists in-frame clones only, not all of them. The table includes approximately 110,000 clones, approximately 89% detected once. Material: peripheral blood mononuclear cells (PBMCs), obtained before the fourth cycle of nivolumab. All receptors derive from a human donor with classical Hodgkin lymphoma. CDR3s include the opening cysteine and the closing phenylalanine or tryptophan. The order of the fields is J gene, clone size, D gene, V gene, CDR3 protein, CDR3 DNA. The D gene is left open where the match is weak. Clone size is not always given. Where it is, it says once, few, many or a class for expanded clones.

>TRBJ1-2|-|-|TRBV19
CASSKTDYGYTF
TGTGCCAGTAGTAAGACTGACTATGGCTACACCTTC
>TRBJ2-7|-|-|TRBV10-3
CAISDLLPGEYEQYF
TGTGCCATCAGTGACCTCCTCCCAGGAGAATACGAGCAGTACTTC
>TRBJ2-2|few|-|TRBV2
CASRGTSNTGELFF
TGTGCCAGCAGAGGGACAAGTAACACCGGGGAGCTGTTTTTT
>TRBJ2-3|-|-|TRBV19
CASSIAPRTDTQYF
TGTGCCAGTAGTATCGCCCCCCGAACAGATACGCAGTATTTT
>TRBJ2-1|-|-|TRBV2
CASSEAPTVSSYNEQFF
TGTGCCAGCAGTGAAGCTCCGACGGTAAGCTCCTACAATGAGCAGTTCTTC
>TRBJ1-3|-|-|TRBV5-1
CASSLAEGVSGNTIYF
TGCGCCAGCAGCTTGGCTGAGGGAGTCTCTGGAAACACCATATATTTT
>TRBJ1-1|-|-|TRBV2
CAVKGDLNTEAFF
TGTGCCGTAAAGGGGGACTTGAACACTGAAGCTTTCTTT
>TRBJ1-5|-|-|TRBV27
CASSFEGRQPQHF
TGTGCCAGCAGTTTCGAGGGAAGGCAGCCCCAGCATTTT
>TRBJ2-5|-|-|TRBV11-2
CASSPGWGKVNEETQYF
TGTGCCAGCAGCCCCGGATGGGGAAAAGTAAACGAAGAGACCCAGTACTTC
>TRBJ1-1|-|-|TRBV5-4
CASSGGVGLEAFF
TGTGCCAGCAGCGGGGGCGTGGGACTGGAAGCTTTCTTT
>TRBJ1-5|-|-|TRBV28
CASSFVVGAGPSGPQHF
TGTGCCAGCAGTTTCGTTGTAGGGGCGGGACCATCGGGGCCCCAGCATTTT
>TRBJ2-7|few|-|TRBV6-5
CATTQGYEQYF
TGTGCCACTACACAGGGCTACGAGCAGTACTTC
>TRBJ2-2|-|TRBD1|TRBV2
CASSVGTAFTGELFF
TGTGCCAGCAGTGTGGGGACAGCTTTCACCGGGGAGCTGTTTTTT
>TRBJ2-7|-|TRBD2|TRBV29-1
CSVGGLAAYEQYF
TGCAGCGTTGGGGGACTAGCGGCCTACGAGCAGTACTTC
>TRBJ2-3|-|-|TRBV7-8
CASRATVLGRLESTDTQYF
TGTGCCAGCAGGGCGACTGTGCTGGGGCGACTGGAGAGCACAGATACGCAGTATTTT
>TRBJ1-2|-|-|TRBV7-9
CASSPSEVGNGYTF
TGTGCCAGCAGCCCATCCGAGGTGGGGAATGGCTACACCTTC
>TRBJ2-2|-|TRBD1|TRBV18
CASSSRDSLSNTGELFF
TGTGCCAGCTCATCGAGGGACAGCTTATCGAACACCGGGGAGCTGTTTTTT
>TRBJ2-1|once|TRBD1|TRBV6-6
CASSLPGQADEQFF
TGTGCCAGCAGTCTCCCGGGACAGGCAGATGAGCAGTTCTTC
>TRBJ2-5|once|-|TRBV20-1
CSAVKAETQYF
TGCAGTGCCGTTAAGGCAGAGACCCAGTACTTC
>TRBJ1-6|-|-|TRBV6-5
CASSYRGRDNSPLHF
TGTGCCAGCAGTTACAGGGGAAGGGATAATTCACCCCTCCACTTT
>TRBJ1-1|few|-|TRBV7-9
CASTRQLENTEAFF
TGTGCCAGCACCCGACAGCTAGAAAACACTGAAGCTTTCTTT
>TRBJ1-2|-|-|TRBV7-8
CASSFDPNYGYTF
TGTGCCAGCAGCTTCGATCCTAACTATGGCTACACCTTC
>TRBJ2-7|once|TRBD2|TRBV5-8
CASSLRGSYEQYF
TGTGCCAGCAGCTTGCGCGGGAGCTACGAGCAGTACTTC
>TRBJ2-7|-|TRBD2|TRBV7-6
CASSLGGGGEQYF
TGTGCCAGCAGCTTAGGGGGCGGGGGTGAGCAGTACTTC
>TRBJ2-1|-|TRBD2|TRBV18
CASSPTAGGSYNEQFF
TGTGCCAGCTCACCAACGGCGGGAGGCTCCTACAATGAGCAGTTCTTC
>TRBJ2-7|-|TRBD2|TRBV19
CASSMGSGSPYEQYF
TGTGCCAGTAGTATGGGTAGCGGGAGTCCCTACGAGCAGTACTTC
>TRBJ1-4|-|-|TRBV6-6
CASSYIEATNEKLFF
TGTGCCAGCAGTTACATAGAAGCAACTAATGAAAAACTGTTTTTT
>TRBJ1-1|-|-|TRBV11-2
CASSFRRPENTEAFF
TGTGCCAGCAGCTTCCGCCGACCTGAGAACACTGAAGCTTTCTTT
>TRBJ2-7|-|-|TRBV7-7
CASSLGDTYEQYF
TGTGCTAGCAGCCTAGGGGACACCTACGAGCAGTACTTC
>TRBJ2-1|-|TRBD1|TRBV19
CASSIGTGSSYNEQFF
TGTGCCAGTAGTATTGGGACAGGGAGCTCCTACAATGAGCAGTTCTTC
>TRBJ1-1|-|-|TRBV5-6
CASSGGLVTFF
TGTGCCAGCAGCGGGGGGTTGGTGACTTTCTTT
>TRBJ2-2|-|TRBD2|TRBV7-9
CASSPRLAGVSGELFF
TGTGCCAGCAGCCCCCGCTTAGCGGGAGTCTCCGGGGAGCTGTTTTTT
>TRBJ2-2|-|-|TRBV27
CASSLGGSSAGELFF
TGTGCCAGCAGTTTAGGCGGCTCGAGTGCCGGGGAGCTGTTTTTT
>TRBJ1-4|-|TRBD1|TRBV27
CASSFFAGTANEKLFF
TGTGCCAGCAGTTTCTTCGCCGGGACAGCCAATGAAAAACTGTTTTTT
>TRBJ1-1|-|-|TRBV2
CASSRRDSGTEAFF
TGTGCCAGCAGCCGCCGGGACTCGGGCACTGAAGCTTTCTTT
>TRBJ1-1|-|-|TRBV13
CASSLKTGVLNTEAFF
TGTGCCAGCAGCTTAAAGACGGGGGTTTTAAACACTGAAGCTTTCTTT
>TRBJ1-4|-|-|TRBV7-6
CASSPLGANEKLFF
TGTGCCAGCAGCCCGCTAGGAGCTAATGAAAAACTGTTTTTT
>TRBJ2-1|-|-|TRBV2
CASSEFQVFEQFF
TGTGCCAGCAGTGAGTTTCAGGTTTTTGAGCAGTTCTTC
>TRBJ2-7|-|-|TRBV20-1
CSVRTLYEQYF
TGCAGTGTTCGGACTCTCTACGAGCAGTACTTC
>TRBJ2-7|-|TRBD1|TRBV4-1
CASSQLTGQGRYEQYF
TGCGCCAGCAGCCAATTAACCGGACAGGGGAGGTACGAGCAGTACTTC
>TRBJ1-2|-|TRBD1|TRBV9
CASSVGFRTGTNGYTF
TGTGCCAGCAGCGTAGGGTTCAGGACAGGGACGAATGGCTACACCTTC